The following is a TCR beta chain sequence with its context. The germline CDR1 and CDR2 sequences are SGHRS and YFSETQ. The CDR3 runs to 14 residues. Trimming took off 0 bases at V and 5 bases at J, with 11 bases between the two ends. In the study's own analysis: Amplified reference gene primers provided the basis for estimating nucleated cell counts. The table came from immunoSEQ multiplex PCR; TCRdb's copy has only in-frame clones and leaves some out. V and J calls and clone size are copied from that table; D and trimming were computed from the DNA. This table has roughly 250,000 clones, 65% to 90% appearing once. This entry comes from a study of blood T cell repertoires in COVID-19. Study summary: Whether acute or convalescent, the COVID-19 samples came from the United States, Italy and Spain.

The clonotype was recovered from an older woman with active or convalescent COVID-19. This chain links TRBV5-1 with TRBJ2-5; D is undetermined. The specimen was peripheral blood. CDR3 nucleotides: TGCGCCAGCAGCTTGGGCATGGCCCAGGAGACCCAGTACTTC. Protein sequence: CASSLGMAQETQYF.